The present TCR beta chain was sequenced within a study of cytomegalovirus exposure and HLA in healthy donors. Study-wide background: Approximately 180 million T cells yielded 120 million or so unique TCR beta sequences, as an earlier analysis found. HLA-typed donors were the source of 82 million or so unique TCRs, which an early data release held.

Healthy individuals who donated bone marrow served as the donors. The germline V gene encodes CDR1 SGHDN and CDR2 FVKESK. V gave up 3 bases and J gave up 1 base; unmatched junction bases: 14. There are 19 residues in the CDR3. 13 Jbeta primers and 60 Vbeta primers were used for the PCR. Assay: immunoSEQ multiplex PCR; the TCRdb copy retains only in-frame clones and omits some. The data contain about 110,000 clones, around 76% of them singletons. The study's findings and limits: Some public TCRs appeared in many individuals, while most sequences were rare.

About this clone: Its antigen is undetermined.

The receptor was derived from a woman in her fifties or sixties in good health and CMV-seropositive. V gene TRBV14 combines with J gene TRBJ2-2, with TRBD1 matching 7 bases. Specimen: PBMCs. The CDR3 DNA follows: TGTGCCAGCAGCCAGTACAGGGGTCTCCCCCTTGAGAACACCGGGGAGCTGTTTTTT. This codes for CASSQYRGLPLENTGELFF.